The 2 T cell receptor beta chains in this list originate from one sample, sequenced in a study of blood T cell repertoires in COVID-19. The method was immunoSEQ multiplex PCR; TCRdb's version includes in-frame clones alone and lacks a portion of them. The sample has over 110,000 clones; approximately 80% are singletons. The sequenced sample consisted of peripheral blood. These receptors all stem from a man aged 65 to 85 who had recovered from COVID-19.

The genes are TRBV12-5 and TRBJ1-2; a weak D match, TRBD1 (6 bases). The length of the CDR3 is 15 residues. Germline V CDR1 and CDR2: LGHNT, FRNRAP. The V end lost 4 bases, the J end lost 6 bases, and 18 bases lay between the germline ends. CDR3 coding DNA: TGTGCTAGTGGTTCCCCCGGGACAACTCTAAATGGCTACACCTTC. Translating gives CASGSPGTTLNGYTF. The whole variable domain, filled in from reference TRBV12-5 and TRBJ1-2, reads DARVTQTPRHKVTEMGQEVTMRCQPILGHNTVFWYRQTMMQGLELLAYFRNRAPLDDSGMPKDRFSAEMPDATLATLKIQPSEPRDSAVYFCASGSPGTTLNGYTFGSGTRLTVV.

V usage is TRBV6-5 and J usage is TRBJ1-2, with D possibly matching TRBD1 (6 bases). Germline assignment: CDR1 MNHEY and CDR2 SVGAGI. Trimming left V 6 bases short and J 0 bases short, with 14 bases between. The CDR3 spans 15 residues. This chain's CDR3 is CASSRPGGANYGYTF. DNA of the CDR3: TGTGCCAGCAGCCGGCCGGGGGGCGCTAACTATGGCTACACCTTC.